A selection of T cell receptor beta chains follows, all from one sample in a study of siplizumab effects on memory and regulatory T cells. Assay used: immunoSEQ multiplex PCR; TCRdb lists only in-frame clones, some missing. The table has tens of thousands of clones, approximately 95% seen once. Input material: CD8+ T cells sorted from blood. The receptor set was obtained from a human donor in good health. The CDR3 runs from the conserved cysteine through the conserved F or W. A D gene is named only where the DNA matches it firmly. Not all rows give a size; the values are once, few, many and, for expanded clones, a class.

-	TRBV14	TRBJ1-2	TRBD1	CASSHWTGDNYGYTF	TGTGCCAGCAGCCACTGGACAGGGGATAACTATGGCTACACCTTC
-	TRBV29-1	TRBJ2-7	TRBD2	CSADTSGNGYEQYF	TGCAGCGCTGATACTAGCGGGAACGGCTACGAGCAGTACTTC
-	TRBV5-4	TRBJ1-2	-	CASSSRLSTIYGYTF	TGTGCCAGCAGCTCGAGACTGTCGACCATCTATGGCTACACCTTC
-	TRBV16	TRBJ2-5	TRBD2	CASGSAGGQETQYF	TGTGCCAGCGGATCAGCGGGAGGGCAAGAGACCCAGTACTTC
-	TRBV6-5	TRBJ2-7	-	CASSWTRPGRKFEQYF	TGTGCCAGCAGTTGGACCAGACCGGGACGAAAGTTCGAGCAGTACTTC
-	TRBV4-1	TRBJ2-7	-	CASSLTPGEYEQYF	TGCGCCAGCAGCCTAACTCCCGGGGAATACGAGCAGTACTTC
-	TRBV19	TRBJ1-1	-	CASTWVLANTEAFF	TGTGCCAGTACTTGGGTTTTAGCGAACACTGAAGCTTTCTTT
once	TRBV2	TRBJ2-7	-	CASSGGRSYEQYF	TGTGCCAGCAGTGGGGGACGGTCCTACGAGCAGTACTTC
-	TRBV30	TRBJ1-1	-	CAWSGRVNTEAFF	TGTGCCTGGAGTGGTAGGGTGAACACTGAAGCTTTCTTT
-	TRBV4-1	TRBJ2-7	-	CASNQDGRASTYEQYF	TGCGCCAGCAACCAAGATGGGCGGGCCTCGACCTACGAGCAGTACTTC
-	TRBV19	TRBJ1-2	-	CASSGDFYGYTF	TGTGCCAGTAGCGGGGACTTCTATGGCTACACCTTC
-	TRBV4-3	TRBJ1-1	-	CASSQDRMNTEAFF	TGCGCCAGCAGCCAAGACCGCATGAACACTGAAGCTTTCTTT
-	TRBV5-4	TRBJ2-7	-	CASSLVGSEQYF	TGTGCCAGCAGCTTGGTGGGATCCGAGCAGTACTTC
-	TRBV27	TRBJ2-2	-	CASSLIIAGIGELFF	TGTGCCAGCAGTTTAATAATAGCAGGAATCGGGGAGCTGTTTTTT
-	TRBV2	TRBJ1-1	-	CASSPDMFEAFF	TGTGCCAGCAGCCCTGACATGTTTGAAGCTTTCTTT
-	TRBV2	TRBJ1-1	-	CASSEQSGNTEAFF	TGTGCCAGCAGTGAACAGTCGGGTAACACTGAAGCTTTCTTT